The next 7 T cell receptor beta chains were all read from a single sample in a study of siplizumab effects on memory and regulatory T cells. Here immunoSEQ multiplex PCR was the method, and the copy in TCRdb shows in-frame clones only, minus some. The data show approximately 60,000 clones, 90% to 98% seen once. The source material was naive CD8+ T cells sorted from blood. The receptors here all came from a human donor in good health.

This clone was recorded once. V gene TRBV29-1 combines with J gene TRBJ1-2; possibly TRBD1 for D (5 bases). Trimming removed 4 bases at V and 5 bases at J, with 17 bases between. The CDR3 runs 14 residues. The germline gives CDR1 SQVTM, CDR2 ANQGSEA. CDR3 residues: CSVVFQGRIYGYTF. Written as DNA, the CDR3 is TGCAGCGTTGTTTTTCAGGGAAGGATTTATGGCTACACCTTC.

The V and J genes are TRBV6-1 and TRBJ2-5; 11 bases line up with TRBD1. The better agreement between TRBJ2-7 and the DNA end casts doubt on the J call. CDR1 is MNHNS and CDR2 is SASEGT in the germline V gene. This CDR3 spans 16 amino acids. The CDR3 sequence is CASSGGQGVWTYEQYF. CDR3 DNA: TGTGCCAGCAGTGGGGGACAGGGGGTCTGGACCTACGAGCAGTACTTC.

CDR3 amino acids: CASSSGGVYNEQFF. The DNA of the CDR3 is TGTGCCAGTAGTAGCGGGGGAGTCTACAATGAGCAGTTCTTC. The V and J genes are TRBV19 and TRBJ2-1; 7 bases match TRBD2. V was pared by 4 bases and J by 3 bases, with 3 bases of the junction left unmatched. CDR1 is LNHDA, CDR2 SQIVND, per germline (reference sequence). This CDR3 spans 14 amino acids.

This chain connects TRBV7-2 to TRBJ1-5; D is unresolved. The CDR3 contains 16 residues. Germline assignment: CDR1 SGHTA and CDR2 FQGNSA. The V and J ends lost 2 bases and 3 bases respectively, with 14 bases between them. The CDR3 DNA follows: TGTGCCAGCAGCTTATCTTCGTGGTCAAACAATCAGCCCCAGCATTTT. This encodes CASSLSSWSNNQPQHF.

This chain connects TRBV6-1 to TRBJ2-7; maybe TRBD1 (5 bases). CDR1 MNHNS and CDR2 SASEGT come from the germline V gene. V was shortened by 2 bases and J by 7 bases, with 12 bases between the two germline ends. This CDR3 comprises 13 residues. The CDR3 nucleotides are TGTGCCAGCAGTGAATACAGGCTGGGGGAGCAGTACTTC. Its protein product is CASSEYRLGEQYF.

This sequence joins TRBV7-8 and TRBJ2-7; 8 bases match TRBD1. This CDR3 comprises 16 residues. Germline lookup yields CDR1 SGHVS and CDR2 FQNEAQ. V lost 1 base to trimming and J lost 5 bases; unmatched junction nucleotides: 10. In DNA form, the CDR3 reads TGTGCCAGCAGCTTAGAGTCTCAGGGGGCGCAGGACGAGCAGTACTTC. The encoded protein is CASSLESQGAQDEQYF. Together with reference TRBV7-8 and TRBJ2-7, the CDR3 gives the full variable domain: GAGVSQSPRYKVAKRGQDVALRCDPISGHVSLFWYQQALGQGPEFLTYFQNEAQLDKSGLPSDRFFAERPEGSVSTLKIQRTQQEDSAVYLCASSLESQGAQDEQYFGPGTRLTVT.

V usage is TRBV2 and J usage is TRBJ2-5; D is ambiguous. Trimming shortened V by 5 bases and J by 2 bases, and 9 bases separated the two germline ends. The CDR3 is 13 amino acids. CDR1 and CDR2 from the germline V gene are SNHLY and FYNNEI. The chain's CDR3 is CASSPGEQETQYF. The CDR3 DNA reads as TGTGCCAGCAGTCCGGGCGAACAAGAGACCCAGTACTTC.